The present T cell receptor (beta chain) was sequenced within a study of lymphopenia after photon versus proton radiotherapy. The V gene's germline CDR1 is MGHRA and CDR2 YSYEKL. The CDR3 has 17 residues. V was pared by 4 bases and J by 3 bases, with 10 bases of the junction left unmatched. Profiled with immunoSEQ multiplex PCR; TCRdb holds only in-frame clones, not every one. Of 40,000 or so clones in the sample, 80% to 95% were seen once. In the case of this clone: Its target is not known.

Study outcomes and limitations: Survival link was tested only in deceased patients; proton benefit remains a possibility. In patients who died, overall survival fell as post-nadir TCR diversity dropped more. After the lymphocyte nadir, photon-treated repertoires showed oligoclonal expansion, especially of CD8+ Temra cells. Photon-treated patients lost naive T cells and TCR diversity; proton-treated stayed stable.

This TCR was sampled from a man in his sixties with cholangiocarcinoma. This chain joins TRBV4-1 and TRBJ1-4, with 8 bases lining up with TRBD1. The sequences come from peripheral blood, collected from a patient treated with photon-based radiotherapy. The CDR3, as DNA: TGCGCCAGCAGCCTTTACCCCGGGACAGGCCCTAATGAAAAACTGTTTTTT. Encoded protein: CASSLYPGTGPNEKLFF.